The entry below gives a single T cell receptor (beta chain) sequence along with its context. This entry is derived from a study of blood T cell repertoires in COVID-19. Overall study: The United States, Italy and Spain supplied acute and convalescent COVID-19 samples. In each case, the material was cDNA or gDNA derived from T cells, B-cell-depleted T cells, or PBMCs.

Original processing notes: From reference gene primer amplification, estimates of nucleated cell counts were derived. Produced via immunoSEQ multiplex PCR; TCRdb's table is partial and in-frame only. The D gene and trimming were derived from the DNA, and the V and J assignments and clone size from that table. The sample shows about 140,000 clones, about 81% of them seen only once. Germline V gene data show CDR1 as MNHEY and CDR2 as SMNVEV (reference sequence). The CDR3 contains 15 residues. Losses at the gene ends were 6 bases for V and 7 bases for J; bases not matched to a gene: 12. The chain recombines TRBV27 with TRBJ1-1; 9 nucleotides match TRBD1. Input material: peripheral blood. This receptor was identified in a woman of 80 years or more with acute or convalescent COVID-19. This CDR3 reads CASSPRTGVGFEAFF. In DNA, the CDR3 is TGTGCCAGCAGCCCTCGGACAGGGGTCGGTTTTGAAGCTTTCTTT.